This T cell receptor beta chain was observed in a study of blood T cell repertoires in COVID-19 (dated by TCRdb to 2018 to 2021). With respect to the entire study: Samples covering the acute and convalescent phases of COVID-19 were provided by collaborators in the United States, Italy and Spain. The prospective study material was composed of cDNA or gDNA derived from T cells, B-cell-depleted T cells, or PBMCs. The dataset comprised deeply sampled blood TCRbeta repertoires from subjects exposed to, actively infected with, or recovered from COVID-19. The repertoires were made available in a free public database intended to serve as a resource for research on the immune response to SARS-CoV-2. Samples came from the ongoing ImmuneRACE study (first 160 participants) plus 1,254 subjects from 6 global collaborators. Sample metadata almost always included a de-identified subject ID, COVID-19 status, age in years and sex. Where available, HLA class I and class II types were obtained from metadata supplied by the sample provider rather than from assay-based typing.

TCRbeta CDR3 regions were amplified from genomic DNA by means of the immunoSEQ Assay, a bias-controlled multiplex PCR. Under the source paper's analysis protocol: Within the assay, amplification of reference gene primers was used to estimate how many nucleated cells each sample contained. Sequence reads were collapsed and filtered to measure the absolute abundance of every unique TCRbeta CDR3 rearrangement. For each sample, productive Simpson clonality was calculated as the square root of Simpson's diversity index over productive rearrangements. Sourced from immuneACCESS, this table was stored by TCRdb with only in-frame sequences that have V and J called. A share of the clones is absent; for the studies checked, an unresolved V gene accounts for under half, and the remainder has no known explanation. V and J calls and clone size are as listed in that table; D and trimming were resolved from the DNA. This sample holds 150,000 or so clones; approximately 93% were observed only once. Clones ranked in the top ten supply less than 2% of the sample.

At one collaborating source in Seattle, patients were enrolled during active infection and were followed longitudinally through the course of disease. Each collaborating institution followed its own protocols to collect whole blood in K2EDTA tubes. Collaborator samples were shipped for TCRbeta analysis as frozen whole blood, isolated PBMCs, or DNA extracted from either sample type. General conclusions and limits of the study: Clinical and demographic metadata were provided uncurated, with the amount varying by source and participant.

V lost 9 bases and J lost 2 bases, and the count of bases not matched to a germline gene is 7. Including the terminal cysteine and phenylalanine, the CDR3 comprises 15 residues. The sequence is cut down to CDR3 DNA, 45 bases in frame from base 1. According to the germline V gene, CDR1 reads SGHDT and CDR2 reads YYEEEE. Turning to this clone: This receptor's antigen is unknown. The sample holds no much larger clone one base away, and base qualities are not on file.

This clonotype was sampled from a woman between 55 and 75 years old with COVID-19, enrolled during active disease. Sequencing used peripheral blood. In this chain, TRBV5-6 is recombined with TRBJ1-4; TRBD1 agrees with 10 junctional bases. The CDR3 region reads CATRDRGSTNEKLFF. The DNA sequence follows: TGTGCCACCCGGGACAGGGGATCGACTAATGAAAAACTGTTTTTT.